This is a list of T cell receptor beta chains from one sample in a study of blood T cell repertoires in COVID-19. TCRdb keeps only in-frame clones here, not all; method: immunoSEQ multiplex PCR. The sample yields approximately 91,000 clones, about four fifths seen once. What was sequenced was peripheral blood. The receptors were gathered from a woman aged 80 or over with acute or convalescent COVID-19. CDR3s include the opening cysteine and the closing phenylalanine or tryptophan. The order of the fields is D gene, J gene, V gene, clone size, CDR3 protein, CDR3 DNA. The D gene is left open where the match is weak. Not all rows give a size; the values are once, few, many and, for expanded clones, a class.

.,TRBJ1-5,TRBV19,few,CASSMGDYSNQPQHF,TGTGCCAGTAGTATGGGAGATTATAGCAATCAGCCCCAGCATTTT
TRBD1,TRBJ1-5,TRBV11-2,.,CASSTGTGGFQPQHF,TGTGCCAGCAGTACTGGGACAGGGGGTTTTCAGCCCCAGCATTTT
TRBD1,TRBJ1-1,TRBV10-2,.,CASSRAGGNTEAFF,TGCGCCAGCAGTCGTGCAGGGGGGAACACTGAAGCTTTCTTT
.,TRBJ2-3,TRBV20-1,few,CSAAGGTQYF,TGCAGTGCCGCCGGGGGTACGCAGTATTTT
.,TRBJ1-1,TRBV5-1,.,CASSSRGGDGTEAFF,TGCGCCAGCAGCTCCCGGGGGGGGGACGGGACTGAAGCTTTCTTT
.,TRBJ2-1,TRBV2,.,CASSPNRVSYNEQFF,TGTGCCAGCAGTCCTAACCGGGTCTCCTACAATGAGCAGTTCTTC
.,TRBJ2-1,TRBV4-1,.,CASSQAHGTSSGDEQFF,TGCGCCAGCAGCCAAGCCCACGGGACTTCTAGTGGCGATGAGCAGTTCTTC
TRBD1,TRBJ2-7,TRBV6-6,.,CASSYGQGIYEQYF,TGTGCCAGCAGTTACGGACAGGGTATTTACGAGCAGTACTTC
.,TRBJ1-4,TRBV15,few,CATSRGAGEKLFF,TGTGCCACCAGCAGGGGCGCGGGTGAAAAACTGTTTTTT
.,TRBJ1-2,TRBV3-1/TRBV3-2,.,CASSQAMRVGGYTF,TGTGCCAGCAGCCAAGCGATGAGGGTTGGAGGCTACACCTTC
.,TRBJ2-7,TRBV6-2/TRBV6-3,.,CASSYSARGAYEQYF,TGTGCCAGCAGTTATAGTGCCAGGGGAGCCTACGAGCAGTACTTC
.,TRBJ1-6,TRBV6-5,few,CASSWTDIGNSPLHF,TGTGCCAGCAGTTGGACAGACATCGGTAATTCACCCCTCCACTTT
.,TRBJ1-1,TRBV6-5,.,CASSYRPGGGAEAFF,TGTGCCAGCAGTTATCGCCCGGGGGGGGGAGCTGAAGCTTTCTTT
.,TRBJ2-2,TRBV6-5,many,CASKGYGELFF,TGTGCCAGCAAGGGGTACGGGGAGCTGTTTTTT
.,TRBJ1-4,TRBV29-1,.,CSVMVQPGEKLFF,TGCAGCGTTATGGTCCAACCGGGGGAAAAACTGTTTTTT
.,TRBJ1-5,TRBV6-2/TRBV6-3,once,CASSYRQANQPQHF,TGTGCCAGCAGTTACCGCCAGGCCAATCAGCCCCAGCATTTT
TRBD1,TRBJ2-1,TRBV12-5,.,CASGPQGVGNEQFF,TGTGCTAGTGGTCCGCAGGGGGTTGGTAATGAGCAGTTCTTC
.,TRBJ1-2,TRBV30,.,CAWSPGGYGYTF,TGTGCCTGGAGCCCTGGAGGCTATGGCTACACCTTC
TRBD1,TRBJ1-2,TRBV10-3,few,CAISDGTAANYGYTF,TGTGCCATCAGCGACGGGACAGCCGCTAACTATGGCTACACCTTC
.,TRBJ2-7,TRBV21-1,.,CASSYRPTGGDGQYF,TGTGCCAGCAGCTATAGGCCCACAGGGGGGGACGGGCAGTACTTC
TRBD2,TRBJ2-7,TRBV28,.,CASSWAGANEQYF,TGTGCCAGCAGCTGGGCGGGAGCCAACGAGCAGTACTTC
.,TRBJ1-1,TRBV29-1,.,CSVEDGGSGYTEAFF,TGCAGCGTTGAAGATGGAGGGTCAGGGTACACTGAAGCTTTCTTT
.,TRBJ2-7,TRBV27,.,CASSLSAKGEQYF,TGTGCCAGCAGTTTATCCGCCAAGGGGGAGCAGTACTTC
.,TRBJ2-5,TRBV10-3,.,CAISESEVGLEETQYF,TGTGCCATCAGTGAGTCCGAGGTGGGTTTGGAAGAGACCCAGTACTTC
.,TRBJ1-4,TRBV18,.,CASSPNTGNNEKLFF,TGTGCCAGCTCACCAAACACCGGGAATAATGAAAAACTGTTTTTT
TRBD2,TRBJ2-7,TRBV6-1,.,CASSEQRGLSYEQYF,TGTGCCAGCAGTGAACAGCGGGGGCTCTCCTACGAGCAGTACTTC
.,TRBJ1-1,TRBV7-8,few,CASSLVDRLNTEAFF,TGTGCCAGCAGCCTTGTTGACAGATTGAACACTGAAGCTTTCTTT
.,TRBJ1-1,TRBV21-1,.,CASSKGGRDMNTEAFF,TGTGCCAGCAGCAAAGGTGGCAGGGACATGAACACTGAAGCTTTCTTT
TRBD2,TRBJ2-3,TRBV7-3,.,CASSPGLAASTDTQYF,TGTGCCAGCAGCCCTGGACTAGCGGCTAGCACAGATACGCAGTATTTT